This T cell receptor beta chain was observed in a study of blood T cell repertoires in COVID-19. Across the whole study: The analysed material was cDNA or gDNA that came from T cells, B-cell-depleted T cells, or PBMCs.

The V segment lost 0 bases and the J segment 8 bases; nucleotides outside the gene matches: 11. CDR1 and CDR2 (germline): LGHDT, YNNKEL (reference sequence). The CDR3 extends over 18 amino acids. Original methodology: Nucleated cell number was recorded as an estimate derived from reference gene primer amplification. The table came from immunoSEQ multiplex PCR; TCRdb's copy has only in-frame clones and leaves some out. The V and J calls and clone size come from that table; D and trimming were worked out from the DNA. This sample yields around 270,000 clones, of which 70% to 90% are seen a single time; roughly 4% belongs to the top ten. Cohorts were assigned according to the clinical history that participants reported. Cohort 3 donors were reported recovered after two negative PCRs, clearance, or symptom resolution.

The clonotype comes from a woman aged 25 to 39 who had recovered from COVID-19. The chain combines TRBV3-1 (or the pseudogene TRBV3-2) with TRBJ2-4; 12 positions match TRBD1. Sequencing was carried out using PBMCs or T cells enriched from blood (not recorded which). The CDR3 DNA reads as TGTGCCAGCAGCCAAGATTCCCGGGGGACAGGGGGCTCAGACATTCAGTACTTC. It is translated as CASSQDSRGTGGSDIQYF.